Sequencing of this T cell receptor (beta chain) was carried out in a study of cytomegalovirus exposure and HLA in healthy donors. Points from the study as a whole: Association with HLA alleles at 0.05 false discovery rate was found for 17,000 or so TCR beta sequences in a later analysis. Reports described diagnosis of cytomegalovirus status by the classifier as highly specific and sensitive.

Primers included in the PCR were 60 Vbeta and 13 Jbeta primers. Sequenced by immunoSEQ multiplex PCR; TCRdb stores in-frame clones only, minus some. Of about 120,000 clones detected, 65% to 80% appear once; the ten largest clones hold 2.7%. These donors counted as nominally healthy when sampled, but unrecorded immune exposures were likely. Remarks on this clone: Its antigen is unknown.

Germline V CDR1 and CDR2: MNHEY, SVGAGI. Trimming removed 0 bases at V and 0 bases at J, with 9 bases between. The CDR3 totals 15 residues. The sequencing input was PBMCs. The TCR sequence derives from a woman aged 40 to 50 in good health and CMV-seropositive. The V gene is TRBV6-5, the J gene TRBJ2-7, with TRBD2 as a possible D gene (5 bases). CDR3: CASSYSTGSSYEQYF. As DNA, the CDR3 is TGTGCCAGCAGTTACTCGACGGGGAGCTCCTACGAGCAGTACTTC.